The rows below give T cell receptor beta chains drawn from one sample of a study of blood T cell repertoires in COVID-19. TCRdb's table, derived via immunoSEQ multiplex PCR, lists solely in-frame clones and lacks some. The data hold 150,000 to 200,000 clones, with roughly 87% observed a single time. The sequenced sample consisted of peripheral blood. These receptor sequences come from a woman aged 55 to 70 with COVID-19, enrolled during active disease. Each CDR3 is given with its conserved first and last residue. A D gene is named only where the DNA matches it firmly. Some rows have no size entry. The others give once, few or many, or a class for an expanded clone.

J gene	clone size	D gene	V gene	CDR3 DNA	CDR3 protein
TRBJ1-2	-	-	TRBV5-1	TGCGCCAGCAGCTTGTTCTCACCCCGGTTCTCGTCCGAGGCCCTTGCTGGCTACACCTTC	CASSLFSPRFSSEALAGYTF
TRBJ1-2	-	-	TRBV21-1	TGTGCCAGCAGCAAAGAGGTGGAGGGAGTTTGGAGCCCTTATGGCTACACCTTC	CASSKEVEGVWSPYGYTF
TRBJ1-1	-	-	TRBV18	TGTGCCAGCTCTGGCGGGCGGAACACTGAAGCTTTCTTT	CASSGGRNTEAFF
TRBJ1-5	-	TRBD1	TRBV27	TGTGCCAGCAAAACTGGACAGGGAAATAGCAATCAGCCCCAGCATTTT	CASKTGQGNSNQPQHF
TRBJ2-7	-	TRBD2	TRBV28	TGTGCCAGCCGAAAGACTAGCGGGTCCTACGAGCAGTACTTC	CASRKTSGSYEQYF
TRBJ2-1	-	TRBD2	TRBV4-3	TGCGCCAGCAGGCCCATCATTAGCGGGAGGGATAGCGGGGAGCAGTTCTTC	CASRPIISGRDSGEQFF
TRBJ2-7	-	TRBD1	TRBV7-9	TGTGCCAGCAGCCTCACCGGGACAGGGGGCTCCTACGAGCAGTACTTC	CASSLTGTGGSYEQYF
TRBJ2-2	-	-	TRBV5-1	TGCGCCAGCAGGACTGACCGAACCGGGGAGCTGTTTTTT	CASRTDRTGELFF
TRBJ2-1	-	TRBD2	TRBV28	TGTGCCAGCGGGACCCCTGGGGGGGCCTACAATGAGCAGTTCTTC	CASGTPGGAYNEQFF
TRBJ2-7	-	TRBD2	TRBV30	TGTGCCTGGGGGGAGGGCCGCAGCTCCTACGAGCAGTACTTC	CAWGEGRSSYEQYF
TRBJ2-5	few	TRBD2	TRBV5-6	TGTGCCAGCAGCTCCCCGACTAGCGGGGGAAAGACCCAGTACTTC	CASSSPTSGGKTQYF
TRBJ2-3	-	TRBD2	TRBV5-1	TGCGCCAGCAGCCGAACTAGCGGAATCACAGATACGCAGTATTTT	CASSRTSGITDTQYF
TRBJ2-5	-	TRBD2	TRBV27	TGTGCCAGCAGTTTAACTGTAGCGGGGCAAGAGACCCAGTACTTC	CASSLTVAGQETQYF
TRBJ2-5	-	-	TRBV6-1	TGTGCCAGCAGTGAATTGTGGAGCTCCGCAGAGACCCAGTACTTC	CASSELWSSAETQYF
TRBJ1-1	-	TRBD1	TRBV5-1	TGCGCCAGCAGGAGACAGGGCCGTGGGGTGAACACTGAAGCTTTCTTT	CASRRQGRGVNTEAFF
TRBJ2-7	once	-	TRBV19	TGTGCCAGTAGTCAAATATTGGGGAAGGGGAAGATTGGAAACAACGAGCAGTACTTC	CASSQILGKGKIGNNEQYF
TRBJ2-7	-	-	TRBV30	TGTGCCTGGAGTGTACTAGGAAACGAGCAGTACTTC	CAWSVLGNEQYF
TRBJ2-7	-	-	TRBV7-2	TGTGCCAGCAGCTCCACTGAGCAGTACTTC	CASSSTEQYF
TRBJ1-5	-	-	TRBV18	TGTGCCAGCTCACCGGTGGGGAGTGGAAGCAATCAGCCCCAGCATTTT	CASSPVGSGSNQPQHF
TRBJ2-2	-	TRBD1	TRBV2	TGTGCCAGCAGCATAACAGGGGGTAACACCGGGGAGCTGTTTTTT	CASSITGGNTGELFF
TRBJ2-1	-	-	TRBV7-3	TGTGCCAGCAGCTTAACTCGCGGCCCTGGGAATGAGCAGTTCTTC	CASSLTRGPGNEQFF
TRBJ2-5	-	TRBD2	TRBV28	TGTGCCAGCAGTTCGATGGGAAGCGGGAGGGGGCGGGAGACCCAGTACTTC	CASSSMGSGRGRETQYF
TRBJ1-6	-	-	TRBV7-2	TGTGCCAGCAGTGACAGCGTTAATTCACCCCTCCACTTT	CASSDSVNSPLHF
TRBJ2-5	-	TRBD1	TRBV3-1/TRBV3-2	TGTGCCAGCAGCCAAATCAACAGGGGCGAGACCCAGTACTTC	CASSQINRGETQYF
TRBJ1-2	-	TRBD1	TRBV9	TGTGCCAGCAGCGTAGAGGGGGACAGGGACCATGGCTACACCTTC	CASSVEGDRDHGYTF
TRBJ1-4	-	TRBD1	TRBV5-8	TGTGCCAGCAGCTTGGGACAGGGAGCTAATGAAAAACTGTTTTTT	CASSLGQGANEKLFF
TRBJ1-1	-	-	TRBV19	TGTGCCAGTACCCCGACCATGGGCCTCGGAGCTTTCTTT	CASTPTMGLGAFF
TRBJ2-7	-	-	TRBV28	TGTGCCAGCAGTCGGGGTATTACCCGGTACGAGCAGTACTTC	CASSRGITRYEQYF
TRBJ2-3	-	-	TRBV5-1	TGCGCCAGCAGTAAGAACAGCCGTACGTCTCCCCCGAACACAGATACGCAGTATTTT	CASSKNSRTSPPNTDTQYF
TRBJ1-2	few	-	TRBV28	TGTGCCAGCAGCCCAATGGGGGAGGGAGAAGAGTTACGTGGCTACACCTTC	CASSPMGEGEELRGYTF
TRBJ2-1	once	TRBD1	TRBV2	TGTGCCAGCAGTGTCCCAGGGGGAGAATTGGGTGAGCAGTTCTTC	CASSVPGGELGEQFF
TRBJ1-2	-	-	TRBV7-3	TGTGCCAGCAGCCTAACGCCAGGGGCTGGCTACACCTTC	CASSLTPGAGYTF
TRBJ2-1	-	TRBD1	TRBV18	TGTGCCAGCTCTAAGACAGGGAATGAGCAGTTCTTC	CASSKTGNEQFF
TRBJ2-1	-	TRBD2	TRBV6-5	TGTGCCAGCAGCCCGACTAGCGTACAGAACAATGAGCAGTTCTTC	CASSPTSVQNNEQFF
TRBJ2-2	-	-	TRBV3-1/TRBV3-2	TGTGCCAGCAGCCAAGGTCCGGCCGGGGAGCTGTTTTTT	CASSQGPAGELFF
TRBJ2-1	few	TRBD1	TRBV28	TGTGCCAGCAGTCCTCTGGGACAGGGGCTAAATGAGCAGTTCTTC	CASSPLGQGLNEQFF
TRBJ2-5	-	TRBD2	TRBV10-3	TGTGCCATCAGCCGACTAGCGGGAGGGCCAGAGACCCAGTACTTC	CAISRLAGGPETQYF
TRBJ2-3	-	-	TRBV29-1	TGCAGCGTTGAAGGGGGCTCTAGAGATACGCAGTATTTT	CSVEGGSRDTQYF
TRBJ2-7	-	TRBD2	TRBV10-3	TGTGCCATCAGGGCAAGTATAGCGGGTAGAGACTACGAGCAGTACTTC	CAIRASIAGRDYEQYF
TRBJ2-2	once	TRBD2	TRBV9	TGTGCCAGCAGCGGGGGACTAGCCTTGTCCGGGGAGCTGTTTTTT	CASSGGLALSGELFF
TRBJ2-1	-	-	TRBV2	TGTGCCAGCAGTGAAACGGGTTACAATGAGCAGTTCTTC	CASSETGYNEQFF
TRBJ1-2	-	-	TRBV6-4	TGTGCCAGCAGCTCCGGAGGGGCGGGCTATGGCTACACCTTC	CASSSGGAGYGYTF
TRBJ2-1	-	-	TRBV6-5	TGTGCCAGCAGATCTAAATCCGGGCAGTTCTTC	CASRSKSGQFF
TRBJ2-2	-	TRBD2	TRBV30	TGTGCCTGGAGTACGGGACTAGCGGGGCCCGGGGAGCTGTTTTTT	CAWSTGLAGPGELFF
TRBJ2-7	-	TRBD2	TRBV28	TGTGCCAGCAACACAAACGGGAGGGTTGAGCAGTACTTC	CASNTNGRVEQYF
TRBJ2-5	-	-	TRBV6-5	TGTGCCAGCAGTTACGCAGGGAGGGGGGAGACCCAGTACTTC	CASSYAGRGETQYF
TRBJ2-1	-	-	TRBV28	TGTGCCAGCAGAGTTACGAGCGGGCTCGGGGGCAATGAGCAGTTCTTC	CASRVTSGLGGNEQFF
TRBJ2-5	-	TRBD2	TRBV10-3	TGTGCCATCAGTGAGAAGGGGCTAGCGGCAAGCCCCAACCGAGAGACCCAGTACTTC	CAISEKGLAASPNRETQYF
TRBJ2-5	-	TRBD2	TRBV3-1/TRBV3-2	TGTGCCAGCAGCCAAGATGGGCGGGGGGTTCAAGAGACCCAGTACTTC	CASSQDGRGVQETQYF
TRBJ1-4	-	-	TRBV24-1	TGTGCCACCAGTGACTGGGACATTTCAACTAATGAAAAACTGTTTTTT	CATSDWDISTNEKLFF
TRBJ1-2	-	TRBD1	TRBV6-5	TGTGCCAGCAGAGGACAGGGTCCTAACTATGGCTACACCTTC	CASRGQGPNYGYTF
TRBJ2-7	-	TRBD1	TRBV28	TGTGCCAGTCAAGACGGGACAGGCTACCCGGGGGCCTACGAGCAGTACTTC	CASQDGTGYPGAYEQYF
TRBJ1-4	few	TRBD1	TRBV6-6	TGTGCCAGCAGTTACTCGGACAGGGGGTTTGAAAAACTGTTTTTT	CASSYSDRGFEKLFF
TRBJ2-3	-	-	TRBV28	TGTGCCAGCAGTTTATATGGAGCGACTAGCACAGATACGCAGTATTTT	CASSLYGATSTDTQYF